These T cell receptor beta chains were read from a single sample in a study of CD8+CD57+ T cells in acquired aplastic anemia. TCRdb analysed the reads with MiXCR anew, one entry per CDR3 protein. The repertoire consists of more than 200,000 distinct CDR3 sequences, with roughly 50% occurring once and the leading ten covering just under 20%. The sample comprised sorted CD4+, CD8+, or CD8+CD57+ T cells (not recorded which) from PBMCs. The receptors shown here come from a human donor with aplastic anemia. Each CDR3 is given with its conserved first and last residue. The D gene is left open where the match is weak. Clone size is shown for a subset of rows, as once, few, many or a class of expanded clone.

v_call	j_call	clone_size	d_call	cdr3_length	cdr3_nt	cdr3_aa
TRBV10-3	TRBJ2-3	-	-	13	TGTGCCATCAAAGGGACTAGCACAGATACGCAGTATTTT	CAIKGTSTDTQYF
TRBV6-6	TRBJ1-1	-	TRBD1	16	TGTGCCAGCAGTTACTCGGACGGGACAGGGTCCACTGAAGCTTTCTTT	CASSYSDGTGSTEAFF
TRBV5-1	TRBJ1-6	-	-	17	TGCGCCAGCAGCTTGGGGACAGCTATTGCCTATAATTCACCCCTCCACTTT	CASSLGTAIAYNSPLHF
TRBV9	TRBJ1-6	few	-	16	TGTGCCAGCAGCCCCCAGGGGAACTCCTATAATTCACCCCTCCACTTT	CASSPQGNSYNSPLHF
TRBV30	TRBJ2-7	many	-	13	TGTGCCTGGAACAGGGTCCCGTCCTACGAGCAGTACTTC	CAWNRVPSYEQYF
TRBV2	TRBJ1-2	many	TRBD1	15	TGTGCCAGCAGTGACAGAACAGGGGGTGGAAATGGCTACACCTTC	CASSDRTGGGNGYTF
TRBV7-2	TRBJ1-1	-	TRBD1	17	TGTGCCAGCAGCCGGGAACCAGGGGGCGCTCCGGGCACTGAAGCTTTCTTT	CASSREPGGAPGTEAFF
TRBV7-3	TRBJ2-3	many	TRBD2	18	TGTGCCAGCAGCTTCCTACCCACTAGCGGAACCAGCACAGATACGCAGTATTTT	CASSFLPTSGTSTDTQYF
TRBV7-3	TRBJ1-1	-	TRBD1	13	TGTGCCAGCAGATTACAGGGGGTCTCTGAAGCTTTCTTT	CASRLQGVSEAFF
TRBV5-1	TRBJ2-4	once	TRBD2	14	TGCGCCAGCAGCGCAGCTAGCGGGGGGAACATTCAGTACTTC	CASSAASGGNIQYF
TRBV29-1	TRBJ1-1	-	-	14	TGCAGCGCCCGCCGAGGGCCTGAGGACACTGAAGCTTTCTTT	CSARRGPEDTEAFF
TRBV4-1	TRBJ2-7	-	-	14	TGCGCCAGCAGCCAAGCCGGGACGCACCTTGAGCAGTACTTC	CASSQAGTHLEQYF
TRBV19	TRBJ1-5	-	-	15	TGTGCCAGTAGCCCAGCGGGCAGGGGTGATCAGCCCCAGCATTTT	CASSPAGRGDQPQHF
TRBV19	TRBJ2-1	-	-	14	TGTGCCACTGCGAGGGTGAGCCCCTACAATGAGCAGTTCTTC	CATARVSPYNEQFF
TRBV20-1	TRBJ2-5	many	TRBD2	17	TGCAGTGCTAGAACACTAGCGGGGGGTGGTAGGGAAGAGACCCAGTACTTC	CSARTLAGGGREETQYF
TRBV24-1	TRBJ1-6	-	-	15	TGTGCCACCAGTGAATTGCACCGGAAGTATTCACCCCTCCACTTT	CATSELHRKYSPLHF
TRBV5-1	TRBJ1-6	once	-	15	TGCGCCAGCAGCTTGGTTCCAGCAAATAATTCACCCCTCCACTTT	CASSLVPANNSPLHF
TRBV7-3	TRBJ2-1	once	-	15	TGTGCCAGCAGCCAACTAGCTACTGGGCTCAATGAGCAGTTCTTC	CASSQLATGLNEQFF
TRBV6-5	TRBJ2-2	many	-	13	TGTGCCAGCGGGCCTCCATTCACCGGGGAGCTGTTTTTT	CASGPPFTGELFF
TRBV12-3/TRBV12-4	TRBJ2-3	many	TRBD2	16	TGTGCCAGCAGTTTAGCGCGGCTAGCGGAGACAGATACGCAGTATTTT	CASSLARLAETDTQYF
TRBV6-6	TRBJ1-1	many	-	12	TGTGCCAGCAGCTACCAGGGTCCTGAAGCTTTCTTT	CASSYQGPEAFF
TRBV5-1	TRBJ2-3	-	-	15	TGCGCCAGCAGCTTGCTACGGGGTGGAACAGATACGCAGTATTTT	CASSLLRGGTDTQYF
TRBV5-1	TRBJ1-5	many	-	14	TGCGCCAGCAGCTTGTACCCCGGCAATCAGCCCCAGCATTTT	CASSLYPGNQPQHF
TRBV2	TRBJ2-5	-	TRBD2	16	TGTGCCAGCAGTGAAACCGAGCGGGGGGCGGGGGAGACCCAGTACTTC	CASSETERGAGETQYF
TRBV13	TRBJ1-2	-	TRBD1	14	TGTGCCAGCAGCTACAGGGGGCTAGGCTATGGCTACACCTTC	CASSYRGLGYGYTF
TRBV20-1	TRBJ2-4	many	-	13	TGCAGTGCTAGAGCAGGCCCTGAAGCCATTCAGTACTTC	CSARAGPEAIQYF
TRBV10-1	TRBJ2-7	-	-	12	TGCGCCAGCAGTGACACCCCCTACGAGCAGTACTTC	CASSDTPYEQYF
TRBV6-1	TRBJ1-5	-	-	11	TGTGCCAGCAGGGACCATCAGCCCCAGCATTTT	CASRDHQPQHF
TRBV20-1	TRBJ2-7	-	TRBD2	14	TGCAGTGCTAGAGATCCAGGGACTAGCTACGAGCAGTACTTC	CSARDPGTSYEQYF
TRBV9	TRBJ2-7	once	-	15	TGTGCCAGCAGCTTAGCAGGGGACACTACCTACGAGCAGTACTTC	CASSLAGDTTYEQYF
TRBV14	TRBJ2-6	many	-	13	TGTGCCAGCAGCCGATCTGGGGCCAACGTCCTGACTTTC	CASSRSGANVLTF
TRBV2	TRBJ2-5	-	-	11	TGTGCCAGCTCCCGGGGAGAGACCCAGTACTTC	CASSRGETQYF
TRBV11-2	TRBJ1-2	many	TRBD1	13	TGTGCCAGCAGCTCACGGACAGGGCCGGGCTACACCTTC	CASSSRTGPGYTF
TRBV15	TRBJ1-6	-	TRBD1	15	TGTGCCACCAGTAGTGACGGGACAGGTAATTCACCCCTCCACTTT	CATSSDGTGNSPLHF
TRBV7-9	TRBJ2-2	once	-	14	TGTGCCAGCAGCTTAGAACATTTCACCGGGGAGCTGTTTTTT	CASSLEHFTGELFF
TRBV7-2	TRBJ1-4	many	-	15	TGTGCCAGCAGTCCCCCGGGACGGCGAAGGGAAAAACTGTTTTTT	CASSPPGRRREKLFF
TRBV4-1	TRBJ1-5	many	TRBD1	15	TGCGCCAGCAGCCGGGGACAGGGGGGCGGTCAGCCCCAGCATTTT	CASSRGQGGGQPQHF